This entry features one TCR beta chain sequence. This clone was seen many times. The target of this receptor is not known. Per-nucleotide qualities are absent, and no much larger clonotype sits a single base away. The CDR3, from cysteine to phenylalanine, totals 14 residues. Left in the record is the CDR3 DNA by itself, 42 bases read in frame from the first base. The germline V gene supplies CDR1 SGHTA and CDR2 FQGNSA. V was cut back by 5 bases and J by 3 bases, leaving a gap of 12 bases between them. From each donor, a single peripheral blood sample of approximately 120 mL on average was drawn into heparinised tubes. A BD FACSAria II was used to sort naive, central memory, regulatory and stem cell-like memory CD4+ T cells with a panel that included CD45RO, CCR7, CD25, CD127, CD95 and CD27. All sorted populations exceeded 95% purity. Right away, PBMCs were isolated by Lymphoprep density gradient centrifugation and were stained directly, with no culture step. To minimize batch effects, samples were stained and sorted in pairs, one healthy donor with one patient per experiment.

The entire amount of isolated RNA was reverse transcribed using the High Capacity cDNA Reverse Transcription Kit, so the sequenced TCRB transcripts were expressed ones. Deep immunoSEQ sequencing was applied to naive, central memory and regulatory T cell samples, giving an average of roughly 3.5 million total reads per sample. Sorted cells were lysed in RLT buffer and RNA was extracted with DNase-treated RNeasy Micro or Mini kits, depending on cell number. Each cell subset was processed separately to prevent cross-contamination, with patient and healthy donor samples processed together. The immunoSEQ multiplex PCR was used to amplify TCRB sequences from cDNA, generating 87-bp fragments that spanned the CDR3 region. The amplicons were sequenced using the Illumina HiSeq platform. Processing in the source paper ran as follows. PCR bias was computationally corrected using synthetic template baselines, reads within Hamming distance 2 were collapsed, and singletons that could not be merged were discarded. Reads were aligned against IMGT so that V, D and J genes, CDR3 length and insertions or deletions at six rearrangement sites could be assigned. Within each subset, clonotype counts were normalized to the number of sorted cells before true diversity and Gini coefficients were calculated with the tcR R package. Repertoire sharing was quantified using the overlap coefficient calculated on TCRB nucleotide sequences. TCRdb stores this immuneACCESS table with in-frame sequences only. Part of the clones is absent; in the studies checked, under half of the shortfall reflects unresolved V genes, and no reason is known for the rest. That table supplies the V and J calls and clone size; D and trimming were determined from the DNA. The table for this sample lists 300,000 or so clones; 9.3% of them were counted only once. Approximately 1% of the sample belongs to the ten largest clones.

The entry originates in a study of beta chain features in type 1 diabetes (dated by TCRdb to between 2017 and 2018). Background on the whole study: Mean age, gender distribution, total cell number and subset yield did not differ between patients and healthy donors. A total of 100 million to 140 million sorted cells were examined across all samples, and the number of cells per subset was strongly correlated with RNA yield. In the study, recently diagnosed type 1 diabetes patients and matched healthy donors were compared on the TCRB repertoires of their sorted circulating CD4+ T cell subsets. Naive and central memory subsets were obtained from all 30 or so donors, but regulatory and stem cell-like memory subsets were isolated from only 8 patients and roughly eight healthy donors.

The full study reports these points: Patients with type 1 diabetes made fewer insertions and deleted more nucleotides at VDJ recombination sites, implying thymic rearrangement abnormalities. Because cDNA was sequenced instead of genomic DNA, highly expressing activated cells could be over-represented, though the groups showed no difference in activation or CD3 levels. HLA sub-analyses involved small numbers of individuals, so any influence of HLA type on TCRB rearrangement remained unresolved. Type 1 diabetes patients showed a moderate but significant shortening of TCRB CDR3 length in all four CD4+ subsets. Shorter templates might be favored by PCR, yet because patient and control samples were amplified and corrected together, any such skew would affect both groups equally. Naive, central memory and regulatory TCRB repertoires appeared more similar among patients than among healthy donors.

The receptor chain draws on TRBV7-2 and TRBJ2-3, with TRBD1 as a weak D call on 6 bases. The TCR comes from a man aged 30 to 39 with type 1 diabetes. Sample: central memory CD4+ T cells from blood. The DNA reads as follows: TGTGCCAGCAGCGACCGGCAGGGGACAGATACGCAGTATTTT. Its coded protein is CASSDRQGTDTQYF.